These 23 T cell receptor beta chains were all obtained from the same sample, sequenced in a study of shared clonotypes between healthy human individuals. Some clones are missing from TCRdb's copy, which holds only in-frame ones; the method was immunoSEQ multiplex PCR. The sample lists roughly 1,000,000 clones, around 78% occurring once. Sequencing used memory CD4+ T cells from PBMCs. The subset is: CD45RA-negative fraction. Every receptor here comes from a man between 18 and 29 years old in good health. Some clones in this sample may be carry-over from other donors' samples.

Remarks on this clone: Other DNA sequences in this sample translate to the same CDR3. The chain joins TRBV12-5 to TRBJ2-3; D call uncertain. The CDR3 length is 11 residues. Trimming took 1 base from V and 5 from J, leaving 1 base between them. Germline values: CDR1 LGHNT, CDR2 FRNRAP. The CDR3: CASGLGDTQYF. Written as DNA, the CDR3 is TGTGCTAGTGGTTTGGGAGATACGCAGTATTTT.

The chain uses TRBV5-6 and TRBJ2-1, with 12 positions matching TRBD2. V lost 3 bases, J lost 0 bases, and 7 bases stayed unmatched. CDR3 length: 18 amino acids. Germline V lookup: CDR1 SGHDT, CDR2 YYEEEE. The CDR3 region has the DNA TGTGCCAGCAGCTCGATGGCGACTAGCGGGAGCTCCTACAATGAGCAGTTCTTC. Translating gives CASSSMATSGSSYNEQFF.

With regard to this clone: Other DNA sequences from this sample encode an identical CDR3 as well. This chain joins TRBV28 and TRBJ2-7; D possibly uses TRBD1 or TRBD2 (5 bases each). Germline CDR1 is MDHEN and CDR2 is SYDVKM. Trimming shortened V by 6 bases and J by 4 bases, and 13 bases separated the two germline ends. This CDR3 contains 13 residues. CDR3 residues: CASRTGTPYEQYF. In DNA, the CDR3 is TGTGCCAGCAGAACGGGGACGCCGTACGAGCAGTACTTC.

About this clone itself: Additional DNA sequences in this sample encode the identical CDR3. The rearrangement links TRBV28 to TRBJ2-5; D not certain. V lost 2 bases and J lost 2, with 9 bases in between. The germline V gene encodes CDR1 MDHEN and CDR2 SYDVKM. The CDR3 covers 14 residues. CDR3 sequence reads: CASSLGNPQETQYF. In DNA form, the CDR3 reads TGTGCCAGCAGTTTAGGAAACCCACAAGAGACCCAGTACTTC. Drawing the rest from reference TRBV28 and TRBJ2-5, the complete variable domain is DVKVTQSSRYLVKRTGEKVFLECVQDMDHENMFWYRQDPGLGLRLIYFSYDVKMKEKGDIPEGYSVSREKKERFSLILESASTNQTSMYLCASSLGNPQETQYFGPGTRLLVL.

The V gene is TRBV5-1, the J gene TRBJ2-1; 10 bases line up with TRBD2. J was trimmed by 6 bases and V by 3 bases; bases with no gene match: 6. This CDR3 has 15 amino acids. The germline V gene encodes CDR1 SGHRS and CDR2 YFSETQ. Written as DNA, the CDR3 is TGCGCCAGCAGCTCAATAGCGGGAGGAAGCAATGAGCAGTTCTTC. Residues: CASSSIAGGSNEQFF.

This sequence joins TRBV18 and TRBJ2-2; 9 bases match TRBD2. The CDR3 consists of 17 residues. The V gene's germline CDR1 is KGHSH and CDR2 LQKENI. V gave up 6 bases and J gave up 1 base; unmatched junction bases: 9. CDR3 sequence: CASSPPSGTLNTGELFF. CDR3 DNA: TGTGCCAGCTCGCCCCCTAGCGGGACCTTGAACACCGGGGAGCTGTTTTTT.

The rearrangement uses TRBV5-1 and TRBJ1-2; D gene ambiguous. Trimming pared 4 bases from V and 4 bases from J, leaving 14 bases between. The germline V gene encodes CDR1 SGHRS and CDR2 YFSETQ. The CDR3 is 14 residues long. The CDR3 reads CASSPQGGIYGYTF. DNA of the CDR3: TGCGCCAGCAGCCCACAAGGCGGAATCTATGGCTACACCTTC. The full variable domain, with the rest looked up from reference TRBV5-1 and TRBJ1-2, is KAGVTQTPRYLIKTRGQQVTLSCSPISGHRSVSWYQQTPGQGLQFLFEYFSETQRNKGNFPGRFSGRQFSNSRSEMNVSTLELGDSALYLCASSPQGGIYGYTFGSGTRLTVV.

The chain combines TRBV7-3 with TRBJ1-1, with a possible D match to TRBD1 (5 bases). CDR1 is SGHTA and CDR2 is FQGTGA in the germline V gene. Trimming pared 4 bases from V and 4 bases from J, leaving 10 bases between. The CDR3 contains 13 residues. CDR3 sequence: CASSYGATTEAFF. DNA of the CDR3: TGTGCCAGCAGCTACGGGGCGACCACTGAAGCTTTCTTT.

This sequence joins TRBV7-2 and TRBJ2-7, with D hard to call. Germline assignment: CDR1 SGHTA and CDR2 FQGNSA. Trimming stripped 1 base from V and 2 bases from J, with 12 bases between. The CDR3 runs 15 residues. The CDR3 nucleotides read TGTGCCAGCAGCTTAGGTTCGGTACTCCCCTACGAGCAGTACTTC. Residues: CASSLGSVLPYEQYF.

The V gene is TRBV18, the J gene TRBJ2-7; TRBD2 matches 9 bases. Germline values: CDR1 KGHSH, CDR2 LQKENI. The CDR3 extends over 15 amino acids. J lost 7 bases, V lost 1 base, and 8 bases had no gene match. CDR3 nucleotide sequence: TGTGCCAGCTCACCACGCGGGAGGGGTTTAGGAGAGCAGTACTTC. Translation: CASSPRGRGLGEQYF.

For the CDR3, the DNA is TGCGCCAGCAGCGACGATACTAGCGGGTCGGAGACCCAGTACTTC. Translation: CASSDDTSGSETQYF. The V and J genes are TRBV5-1 and TRBJ2-5, with 9 bases that match TRBD2. Unmatched junction bases numbered 9, after V lost 4 bases and J lost 5 bases. The CDR3 loop spans 15 amino acids. Per germline, CDR1 SGHRS and CDR2 YFSETQ.

The chain is built from TRBV15 and TRBJ1-3; D might be TRBD1 (6 bases). The CDR3 is 19 amino acids. CDR1 is LNHNV and CDR2 is YYDKDF in the germline V gene (reference sequence). The germline V and J ends were trimmed by 5 bases and 3 bases, with 26 bases remaining between them. In nucleotides, the CDR3 is TGTGCCACCAGCGCCCCAGGGGTTGAATCTGGGTTACGTGGAAACACCATATATTTT. Translating gives CATSAPGVESGLRGNTIYF.

The rearrangement joins TRBV19 to TRBJ1-5, with D perhaps TRBD1 (6 bases). V was cut by 3 bases and J by 6 bases, with 18 bases left in between. The CDR3 totals 16 residues. Germline V gives CDR1 LNHDA, CDR2 SQIVND (reference sequence). The CDR3 is CASSILTGNLRQPQHF. CDR3 bases: TGTGCCAGTAGTATTTTAACAGGGAATTTACGTCAGCCCCAGCATTTT.

V usage is TRBV6-1 and J usage is TRBJ2-3, with D possibly called TRBD1 or TRBD2 (5 bases each). The CDR3 has 14 residues. V lost 7 bases and J 3 bases, leaving 14 bases between the germline ends. The germline V gene encodes CDR1 MNHNS and CDR2 SASEGT. CDR3 protein: CASMRGGITDTQYF. Written as DNA, the CDR3 is TGTGCCAGCATGAGGGGCGGAATAACAGATACGCAGTATTTT.

This chain connects TRBV27 to TRBJ2-1; D possibly corresponds to TRBD2 (5 bases). This CDR3 is built from 15 residues. Trimming cost V 7 bases and J 3 bases, with 16 bases left between them. Germline V gene lookup returns CDR1 MNHEY and CDR2 SMNVEV (reference sequence). CDR3 nucleotide sequence: TGTGCCAGCACCAAAATCGGGAACCGCTACAATGAGCAGTTCTTC. Translated, it gives CASTKIGNRYNEQFF.

The chain recombines TRBV19 with TRBJ2-1; TRBD2 might be the D (6 bases). Trimming took 7 bases from V and 0 from J, leaving 10 bases between them. The CDR3 runs to 14 residues. Germline values: CDR1 LNHDA, CDR2 SQIVND (reference sequence). CDR3: CASNRGNSYNEQFF. The CDR3 DNA reads as TGTGCCAGTAATCGGGGGAACTCCTACAATGAGCAGTTCTTC.

V gene TRBV25-1 combines with J gene TRBJ1-1; D uncertain. The CDR3 is 13 residues long. In germline, CDR1 is MGHDK, CDR2 SYGVNS. V dropped 2 bases and J dropped 1 base, with 5 bases sitting between them. CDR3 nucleotides: TGTGCCAGCAGTGAAACCAGGAACACTGAAGCTTTCTTT. This sequence encodes CASSETRNTEAFF.

This chain uses TRBV2 with TRBJ2-7; unclear D gene. Germline lookup yields CDR1 SNHLY and CDR2 FYNNEI. The V end was cut by 4 bases, the J end by 5 bases, with 12 bases between. The CDR3 is made up of 13 amino acids. CDR3 protein: CASSVRVENEQYF. The CDR3 DNA is TGTGCCAGCAGTGTTAGGGTAGAAAACGAGCAGTACTTC.

The chain links TRBV28 to TRBJ2-5; a possible D gene is TRBD1 (6 bases). This CDR3 spans 16 amino acids. The germline V gene has CDR1 MDHEN and CDR2 SYDVKM. V lost 1 base and J lost 0, with 12 bases in between. The CDR3 DNA reads TGTGCCAGCAGTTTATTTGGACAGAACTACCAAGAGACCCAGTACTTC. It specifies CASSLFGQNYQETQYF.

CDR3 region: CASSFDPVYEQYF. The CDR3, as DNA: TGTGCCAGCAGCTTCGACCCTGTCTACGAGCAGTACTTC. This chain links TRBV7-2 with TRBJ2-7, with D unresolved. V lost 3 bases to trimming and J lost 3 bases, with 9 bases between them. Germline V CDR1 and CDR2: SGHTA, FQGNSA. The CDR3 is 13 residues long.

The chain uses TRBV7-8 and TRBJ2-7; 8 bases are shared with TRBD2. V shed 4 bases and J 2 bases; nucleotides not matched to a gene: 7. This CDR3 is 15 amino acids long. Per germline, CDR1 SGHVS and CDR2 FQNEAQ. CDR3 region: CASSYFTAGAYEQYF. Here the CDR3 DNA reads TGTGCCAGCAGCTACTTCACAGCGGGAGCCTACGAGCAGTACTTC.

The chain recombines TRBV11-2 with TRBJ1-4, with D perhaps TRBD1 (6 bases). The CDR3 length is 14 residues. V was cut by 0 bases and J by 8 bases, with 10 bases left in between. Germline V CDR1 and CDR2: SGHAT, FQNNGV. CDR3 bases: TGTGCCAGCAGCTTAGATACAGGGAGCGAAAAACTGTTTTTT. It encodes CASSLDTGSEKLFF.

This chain uses TRBV9 with TRBJ2-3, with D perhaps matching TRBD1 or TRBD2 (6 bases each). Trimming pared 0 bases from V and 4 bases from J, leaving 12 bases between. CDR1 is SGDLS and CDR2 is YYNGEE in the germline V gene. This CDR3 has 15 amino acids. In DNA, the CDR3 is TGTGCCAGCAGCGTAGTGGCGGGACAAGCAGATACGCAGTATTTT. This sequence encodes CASSVVAGQADTQYF.